This T cell receptor (beta chain) was recovered during a study of follicular helper T cells after annual influenza vaccination. In the study overall: Sampling occurred days 0, 7 and 28 after each influenza vaccination. Findings and limits, study-wide: Day 7 ICOS+CD38+ clones were most often found later in ICOS-CD38- cTfh cells.

V lost 7 bases and J lost 6; bases outside the gene matches: 6. CDR1 is SQVTM, CDR2 ANQGSEA, per germline. This CDR3 comprises 13 residues. Clones were sequenced by immunoSEQ multiplex PCR, and TCRdb holds only the in-frame ones, with some missing. The sample has 3,200 or so clones; about 86% are singletons. The time point here: 2014-2015 season, 7 days after vaccination. This clone occurred once. Its specificity is unknown. Material: CXCR5+ CD38- circulating T follicular helper cells from blood, obtained 7 days after influenza vaccination. The sample's subset: circulating Tfh, non-naive CD4+CXCR5+PD-1+ (ICOS+CD38+ or ICOS-CD38-). The clonotype originates from an adult who received the influenza vaccine. This rearrangement joins TRBV29-1 to TRBJ1-6; 7 bases map to TRBD1. For the CDR3, the DNA is TGCAGCGGGCGCCGGGACAGTAATTCACCCCTCCACTTT. Protein: CSGRRDSNSPLHF.